This T cell receptor (beta chain) was obtained from a study of blood T cell repertoires in COVID-19. The CDR3 sequence is 13 residues long. The V end lost 7 bases, the J end lost 1 base, and 10 bases lay between the germline ends. Per the original methods: Nucleated cell counts were estimated from reference gene primer amplification. Assay: immunoSEQ multiplex PCR; the TCRdb copy retains only in-frame clones and omits some. That table is the source of V, J and clone size, and D and trimming were worked out from the DNA. The sample yields about 220,000 clones, about four fifths seen once. Adults between roughly 18 and 95 years of age took part from some 25 US areas. Clinical histories supplied by participants themselves formed the basis of cohort assignment. Exposed participants came across a COVID-19 case within 2 weeks before study entry.

The V gene is TRBV12-3 or TRBV12-4, the J gene TRBJ2-5; D call uncertain. The clonotype comes from a woman between 50 and 59 years old who had been exposed to COVID-19. Sequenced sample: PBMCs or T cells enriched from blood (not recorded which). CDR3 DNA: TGTGCCAGCACCCTATCAGGCCAAGAGACCCAGTACTTC. Translated, it gives CASTLSGQETQYF.